This is a list of T cell receptor beta chains from one sample in a study of shared clonotypes between healthy human individuals. The method was immunoSEQ multiplex PCR; TCRdb's version includes in-frame clones alone and lacks a portion of them. The sample shows roughly 2,000,000 clones, around 93% of them seen only once. Sequencing was performed on naive CD8+ T cells from PBMCs. Every receptor here comes from a man aged 18-30 years in good health. Some clones in this sample may be carry-over from other donors' samples. The CDR3 runs from the conserved cysteine through the conserved F or W. A D gene is named only where the DNA matches it firmly. Where a row states a size, it is once, few, many or the class of an expanded clone; other rows omit it.

d_gene: NA
v_gene: TRBV6-5
j_gene: TRBJ1-3
abundance: NA
CDR3nt: TGTGCCAGCCGAAAGGGACGCAGCTCTGGAAACACCATATATTTT
CDR3aa: CASRKGRSSGNTIYF

d_gene: NA
v_gene: TRBV27
j_gene: TRBJ1-1
abundance: NA
CDR3nt: TGTGCCAGCAGTTTAAGTCCAGCTGCAGGCGCTTTCTTT
CDR3aa: CASSLSPAAGAFF

d_gene: NA
v_gene: TRBV5-8
j_gene: TRBJ2-2
abundance: NA
CDR3nt: TGTGCCAGCAACCCGCATCCCGGGGAGCTGTTTTTT
CDR3aa: CASNPHPGELFF

d_gene: TRBD1
v_gene: TRBV4-2
j_gene: TRBJ1-1
abundance: NA
CDR3nt: TGTGCCAGCAGCCAAGATTGGGGGACAGGGGCGCTTTGGACTGAAGCTTTCTTT
CDR3aa: CASSQDWGTGALWTEAFF

d_gene: NA
v_gene: TRBV9
j_gene: TRBJ1-4
abundance: once
CDR3nt: TGTGCCAGCAGCGTTTCCGGGGCAAATGAAAAACTGTTTTTT
CDR3aa: CASSVSGANEKLFF

d_gene: TRBD1
v_gene: TRBV13
j_gene: TRBJ1-1
abundance: few
CDR3nt: TGTGCCAGCAGCTTAGTAACAGGGGGAGCTTTCTTT
CDR3aa: CASSLVTGGAFF

d_gene: TRBD1
v_gene: TRBV2
j_gene: TRBJ1-2
abundance: NA
CDR3nt: TGTGCCAGCAGTGAAGACAGGGGAGGTGGCTACACCTTC
CDR3aa: CASSEDRGGGYTF

d_gene: TRBD2
v_gene: TRBV9
j_gene: TRBJ2-1
abundance: NA
CDR3nt: TGTGCCAGCAGCGTAGTGTCTAGCGGGCCTTTGGGCAATGAGCAGTTCTTC
CDR3aa: CASSVVSSGPLGNEQFF

d_gene: NA
v_gene: TRBV27
j_gene: TRBJ2-1
abundance: NA
CDR3nt: TGTGCCAGCAGGGCCCGAGGAGGGCCCTCCTCCTACAATGAGCAGTTCTTC
CDR3aa: CASRARGGPSSYNEQFF

d_gene: NA
v_gene: TRBV6-1
j_gene: TRBJ1-2
abundance: NA
CDR3nt: TGTGCCAGCAGTGAAGCGGTCATCGACAGTGACTATGGCTACACCTTC
CDR3aa: CASSEAVIDSDYGYTF

d_gene: TRBD1
v_gene: TRBV19
j_gene: TRBJ1-4
abundance: NA
CDR3nt: TGTGCCAGTAGTAAGGGACAGGGTGCAACTAATGAAAAACTGTTTTTT
CDR3aa: CASSKGQGATNEKLFF

d_gene: NA
v_gene: TRBV4-2
j_gene: TRBJ2-2
abundance: NA
CDR3nt: TGTGCCAGCAGCCAAGTACCAGCGGGGAACACCGGGGAGCTGTTTTTT
CDR3aa: CASSQVPAGNTGELFF

d_gene: TRBD1
v_gene: TRBV5-6
j_gene: TRBJ2-5
abundance: NA
CDR3nt: TGTGCCAGCAGCTGGGGGACAGACCAAGAGACCCAGTACTTC
CDR3aa: CASSWGTDQETQYF

d_gene: NA
v_gene: TRBV4-1
j_gene: TRBJ2-2
abundance: NA
CDR3nt: TGCGCCAGCAGCCCGGGCCCCGGCACCACCGGGGAGCTGTTTTTT
CDR3aa: CASSPGPGTTGELFF

d_gene: TRBD2
v_gene: TRBV27
j_gene: TRBJ2-2
abundance: few
CDR3nt: TGTGCCAGCAGTTTTAGCGGGAGTGGCACCGGGGAGCTGTTTTTT
CDR3aa: CASSFSGSGTGELFF

d_gene: NA
v_gene: TRBV5-1
j_gene: TRBJ2-2
abundance: NA
CDR3nt: TGCGCCAGCAGCTTGGGGCGACGGGTAAACACCGGGGAGCTGTTTTTT
CDR3aa: CASSLGRRVNTGELFF

d_gene: TRBD1
v_gene: TRBV7-9
j_gene: TRBJ2-2
abundance: NA
CDR3nt: TGTGCCAGCAGCGCCCCACAGGGGACGGCCGGGGAGCTGTTTTTT
CDR3aa: CASSAPQGTAGELFF

d_gene: NA
v_gene: TRBV6-6
j_gene: TRBJ1-1
abundance: NA
CDR3nt: TGTGCCAGCAGTTTGCCAGGGTGGACCACTGAAGCTTTCTTT
CDR3aa: CASSLPGWTTEAFF

d_gene: NA
v_gene: TRBV7-9
j_gene: TRBJ2-1
abundance: NA
CDR3nt: TGTGCCAGCAGCCCAGAGGAGGGGCAACCTTACAATGAGCAGTTCTTC
CDR3aa: CASSPEEGQPYNEQFF

d_gene: TRBD1
v_gene: TRBV29-1
j_gene: TRBJ1-1
abundance: NA
CDR3nt: TGCAGCGTCAAGACAGGGTTGACTGAAGCTTTCTTT
CDR3aa: CSVKTGLTEAFF

d_gene: TRBD1
v_gene: TRBV6-1
j_gene: TRBJ2-7
abundance: NA
CDR3nt: TGTGCCACCCCTGGGGACAGCTACGAGCAGTACTTC
CDR3aa: CATPGDSYEQYF

d_gene: NA
v_gene: TRBV9
j_gene: TRBJ1-5
abundance: few
CDR3nt: TGTGCCAGCAGCGGGGACGGTAGCAATCAGCCCCAGCATTTT
CDR3aa: CASSGDGSNQPQHF

d_gene: NA
v_gene: TRBV5-6
j_gene: TRBJ1-1
abundance: NA
CDR3nt: TGTGCCAGCAGCTTGGGGAGCCAGTTGAGGGCTTTCTTT
CDR3aa: CASSLGSQLRAFF

d_gene: TRBD2
v_gene: TRBV10-1
j_gene: TRBJ2-1
abundance: NA
CDR3nt: TGCGCCAGCAGTGAAGAAGGGAGGGCGTACAATGAGCAGTTCTTC
CDR3aa: CASSEEGRAYNEQFF

d_gene: NA
v_gene: TRBV5-1
j_gene: TRBJ2-7
abundance: NA
CDR3nt: TGCGCCAGCAGCTTGCCGGTAGACAGTGAACCCACCTACGAGCAGTACTTC
CDR3aa: CASSLPVDSEPTYEQYF

d_gene: TRBD1
v_gene: TRBV27
j_gene: TRBJ2-7
abundance: NA
CDR3nt: TGTGCCACCTTTCCCCGGACAGGGGACTACGAGCAGTACTTC
CDR3aa: CATFPRTGDYEQYF

d_gene: TRBD2
v_gene: TRBV7-6
j_gene: TRBJ2-2
abundance: NA
CDR3nt: TGTGCCAGCAGCCTACCCCGGGGGGGGGAGCTTGGCGGGGAGCTGTTTTTT
CDR3aa: CASSLPRGGELGGELFF

d_gene: NA
v_gene: TRBV5-6
j_gene: TRBJ1-1
abundance: NA
CDR3nt: TGTGCCAGCACCACCGTTGGGTCCGGCACTGAAGCTTTCTTT
CDR3aa: CASTTVGSGTEAFF

d_gene: NA
v_gene: TRBV4-1
j_gene: TRBJ2-7
abundance: once
CDR3nt: TGCGCCAGCAGCCAAGGTCCCCCCGGAGGAGCCGGGTACGAGCAGTACTTC
CDR3aa: CASSQGPPGGAGYEQYF

d_gene: TRBD1
v_gene: TRBV10-1
j_gene: TRBJ1-2
abundance: once
CDR3nt: TGCGCCAGCAGACCCCCTTGGACAGGGTACAACTATGGCTACACCTTC
CDR3aa: CASRPPWTGYNYGYTF

d_gene: NA
v_gene: TRBV6-6
j_gene: TRBJ1-2
abundance: NA
CDR3nt: TGTGCCAGCAACTCGATGGGTGCCTATGGCTACACCTTC
CDR3aa: CASNSMGAYGYTF

d_gene: NA
v_gene: TRBV7-2
j_gene: TRBJ2-1
abundance: NA
CDR3nt: TGTGCCAGCAGCTTACGCGGGCAGTACAATGAGCAGTTCTTC
CDR3aa: CASSLRGQYNEQFF

d_gene: TRBD2
v_gene: TRBV9
j_gene: TRBJ2-7
abundance: NA
CDR3nt: TGTGCCAGCAGCGTAGGAGCGGGAGGGCCGGAAGAGCAGTACTTC
CDR3aa: CASSVGAGGPEEQYF

d_gene: NA
v_gene: TRBV28
j_gene: TRBJ2-4
abundance: NA
CDR3nt: TGTGCCAGCAGTCCAGGGCCTGTTGTGTACTTC
CDR3aa: CASSPGPVVYF

d_gene: NA
v_gene: TRBV27
j_gene: TRBJ1-1
abundance: NA
CDR3nt: TGTGCCAGCAGCCCTAAATCCGTCCGATCCGGGGGGGACACTGAAGCTTTCTTT
CDR3aa: CASSPKSVRSGGDTEAFF

d_gene: NA
v_gene: TRBV7-9
j_gene: TRBJ2-7
abundance: NA
CDR3nt: TGTGCCAGCATTGGGCCCCCGAATCTATACGAGCAGTACTTC
CDR3aa: CASIGPPNLYEQYF

d_gene: NA
v_gene: TRBV28
j_gene: TRBJ1-5
abundance: NA
CDR3nt: TGTGCCAGCAGGCTAAGGGACAACGCGTTATATAGCAATCAGCCCCAGCATTTT
CDR3aa: CASRLRDNALYSNQPQHF

d_gene: NA
v_gene: TRBV28
j_gene: TRBJ1-5
abundance: NA
CDR3nt: TGTGCCAGCAGTTTTTCGGGGGCGGTAGGCCAGCCCCAGCATTTT
CDR3aa: CASSFSGAVGQPQHF

d_gene: NA
v_gene: TRBV27
j_gene: TRBJ2-7
abundance: once
CDR3nt: TGTGCCAGCAGTTTAGCTCTGGGAGAGCAGTACTTC
CDR3aa: CASSLALGEQYF

d_gene: NA
v_gene: TRBV28
j_gene: TRBJ2-3
abundance: NA
CDR3nt: TGTGCCAGCACTGATCGTGGGGTCACAGATACGCAGTATTTT
CDR3aa: CASTDRGVTDTQYF

d_gene: TRBD2
v_gene: TRBV29-1
j_gene: TRBJ2-7
abundance: NA
CDR3nt: TGCAGCGTTGAAGGCGGGAGAAGCTCCTACGAGCAGTACTTC
CDR3aa: CSVEGGRSSYEQYF

d_gene: NA
v_gene: TRBV9
j_gene: TRBJ2-5
abundance: NA
CDR3nt: TGTGCCAGCAGCGTGGGTTCTCCCGTGGAGACCCAGTACTTC
CDR3aa: CASSVGSPVETQYF

d_gene: NA
v_gene: TRBV5-6
j_gene: TRBJ1-2
abundance: NA
CDR3nt: TGTGCCAGCAGCGTCCAGATTAACTATGGCTACACCTTC
CDR3aa: CASSVQINYGYTF

d_gene: NA
v_gene: TRBV27
j_gene: TRBJ1-2
abundance: NA
CDR3nt: TGTGCCAGCAGTTTATCGGCGCAGCTCTTCTATGGCTACACCTTC
CDR3aa: CASSLSAQLFYGYTF

d_gene: TRBD1
v_gene: TRBV7-2
j_gene: TRBJ1-4
abundance: NA
CDR3nt: TGTGCCAGCAGCTTGACAGGGTGGAGTGAAAAACTGTTTTTT
CDR3aa: CASSLTGWSEKLFF

d_gene: TRBD1
v_gene: TRBV27
j_gene: TRBJ2-7
abundance: NA
CDR3nt: TGTGCCAGCAGTTCGTCGGGACAGGGTACCGAGCAGTACTTC
CDR3aa: CASSSSGQGTEQYF

d_gene: NA
v_gene: TRBV6-5
j_gene: TRBJ2-5
abundance: NA
CDR3nt: TGTGCCAGCAGTTATTCGGCGGGAATGGTCGAGACCCAGTACTTC
CDR3aa: CASSYSAGMVETQYF

d_gene: NA
v_gene: TRBV19
j_gene: TRBJ2-2
abundance: NA
CDR3nt: TGTGCCAGTCTAGTAAGGGGAGGGGAGCTGTTTTTT
CDR3aa: CASLVRGGELFF

d_gene: TRBD1
v_gene: TRBV14
j_gene: TRBJ2-1
abundance: NA
CDR3nt: TGTGCCAGCAGCCCGTCCGACAGGGAGATTTACAATGAGCAGTTCTTC
CDR3aa: CASSPSDREIYNEQFF

d_gene: NA
v_gene: TRBV6-1
j_gene: TRBJ2-7
abundance: NA
CDR3nt: TGTGCCCTTGACCCTAAGGACTCCTACGAGCAGTACTTC
CDR3aa: CALDPKDSYEQYF

d_gene: NA
v_gene: TRBV27
j_gene: TRBJ1-1
abundance: NA
CDR3nt: TGTGCCAGCAGTTTCAACACCGGGGGGACTGAAGCTTTCTTT
CDR3aa: CASSFNTGGTEAFF

d_gene: NA
v_gene: TRBV28
j_gene: TRBJ2-5
abundance: NA
CDR3nt: TGTGCCAGCAGTTTGAGGGGAGGAGGGTTCTTACAAGAGACCCAGTACTTC
CDR3aa: CASSLRGGGFLQETQYF

d_gene: NA
v_gene: TRBV7-9
j_gene: TRBJ1-4
abundance: NA
CDR3nt: TGTGCCAGCAGCCCCGGTAGTGTCGGTGAAAAACTGTTTTTT
CDR3aa: CASSPGSVGEKLFF

d_gene: NA
v_gene: TRBV14
j_gene: TRBJ1-4
abundance: NA
CDR3nt: TGTGCCAGCAGCCAAGGGGGGTCAACTAATGAAAAACTGTTTTTT
CDR3aa: CASSQGGSTNEKLFF

d_gene: TRBD1
v_gene: TRBV28
j_gene: TRBJ1-2
abundance: NA
CDR3nt: TGTGCCAGCAGTAGACAGGGGAATGGCTACACCTTC
CDR3aa: CASSRQGNGYTF